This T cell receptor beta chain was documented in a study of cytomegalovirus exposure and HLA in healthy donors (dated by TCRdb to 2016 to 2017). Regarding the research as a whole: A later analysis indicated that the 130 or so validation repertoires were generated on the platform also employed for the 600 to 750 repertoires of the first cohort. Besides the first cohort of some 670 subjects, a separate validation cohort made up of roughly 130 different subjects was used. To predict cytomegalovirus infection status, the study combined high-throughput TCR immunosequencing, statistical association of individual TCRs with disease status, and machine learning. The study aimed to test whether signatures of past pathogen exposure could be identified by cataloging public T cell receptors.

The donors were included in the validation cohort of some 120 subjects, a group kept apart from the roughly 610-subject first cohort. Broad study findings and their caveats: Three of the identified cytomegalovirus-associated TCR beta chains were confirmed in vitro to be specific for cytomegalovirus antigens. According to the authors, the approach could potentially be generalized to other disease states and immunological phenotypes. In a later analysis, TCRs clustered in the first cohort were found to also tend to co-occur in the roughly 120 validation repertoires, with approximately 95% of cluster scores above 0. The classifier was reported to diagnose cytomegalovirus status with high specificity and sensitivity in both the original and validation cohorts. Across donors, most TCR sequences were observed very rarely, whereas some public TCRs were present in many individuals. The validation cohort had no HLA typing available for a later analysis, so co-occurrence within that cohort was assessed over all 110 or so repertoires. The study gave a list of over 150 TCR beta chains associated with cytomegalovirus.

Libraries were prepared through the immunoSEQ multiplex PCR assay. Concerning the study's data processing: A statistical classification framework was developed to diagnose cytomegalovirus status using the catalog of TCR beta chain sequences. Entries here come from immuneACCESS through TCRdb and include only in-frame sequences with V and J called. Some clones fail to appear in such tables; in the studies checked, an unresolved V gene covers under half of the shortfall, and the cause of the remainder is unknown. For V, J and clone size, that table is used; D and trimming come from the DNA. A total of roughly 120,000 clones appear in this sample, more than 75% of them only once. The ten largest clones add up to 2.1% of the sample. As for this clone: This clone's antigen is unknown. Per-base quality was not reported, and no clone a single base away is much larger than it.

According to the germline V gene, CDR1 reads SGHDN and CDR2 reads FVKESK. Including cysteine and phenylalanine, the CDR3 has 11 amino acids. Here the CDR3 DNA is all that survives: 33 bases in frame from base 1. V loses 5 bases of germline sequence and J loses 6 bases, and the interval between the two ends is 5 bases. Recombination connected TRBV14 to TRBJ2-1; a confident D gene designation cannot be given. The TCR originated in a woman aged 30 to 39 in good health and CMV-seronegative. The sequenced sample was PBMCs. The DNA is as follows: TGTGCCAGCAGCTACGGCAATGAGCAGTTCTTC. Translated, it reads CASSYGNEQFF. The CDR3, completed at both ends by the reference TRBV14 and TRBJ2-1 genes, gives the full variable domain EAGVTQFPSHSVIEKGQTVTLRCDPISGHDNLYWYRRVMGKEIKFLLHFVKESKQDESGMPNNRFLAERTGGTYSTLKVQPAELEDSGVYFCASSYGNEQFFGPGTRLTVL.